The 29 T cell receptor beta chains listed next were all sequenced from one sample in a study of molecular identifiers for immune sequencing clone quantification. Via MiXCR, TCRdb re-called the PCR reads, giving one row per CDR3 protein. The sample records around 320,000 distinct CDR3 sequences, under 25% being singletons. The sample comprised naive CD8+ T cells from blood, with Jurkat cell RNA spiked in. Subset defined: FACS-sorted CD8+CD4-CCR7+CD45RA+ naive T cells. The receptor set was obtained from a human donor in good health. Some libraries in this study had Jurkat cell RNA spiked in.

This clonotype was seen a few times. The CDR3 coding sequence is TGTGCCAGCAGCCATCGTAGCGGGGGGCCTCTTCGATACGAGCAGTACTTC. Translated, it gives CASSHRSGGPLRYEQYF. The chain is built from TRBV3-1 and TRBJ2-7, with 10 positions matching TRBD2. The ends lost 3 bases at V and 4 bases at J; junction bases unmatched: 12. Germline CDR1 LGHDT, CDR2 YNNKEL (reference sequence). The CDR3 has 17 residues.

The rearrangement joins TRBV4-3 to TRBJ2-3; D is uncertain. V lost 0 bases to trimming and J lost 0 bases, with 10 bases between them. The CDR3 runs to 16 residues. The germline V gene has CDR1 LGHNA and CDR2 YSLEER. CDR3 DNA: TGCGCCAGCAGCCAAGATCGTGCCACTAGCACAGATACGCAGTATTTT. It translates to CASSQDRATSTDTQYF.

The CDR3: CASSLGTGPGNTIYF. CDR3 sequence (DNA): TGTGCCAGCAGTTTAGGGACAGGGCCTGGAAACACCATATATTTT. V and J are TRBV12-3 or TRBV12-4 and TRBJ1-3; 8 bases map to TRBD1. The J segment lost 2 bases and the V segment lost 1 base, leaving 1 base of the junction unmatched. The CDR3 totals 15 residues.

This clonotype was picked up a small number of times. V gene TRBV30 combines with J gene TRBJ1-1, with D possibly TRBD1 on 6 matching bases. Germline loops: CDR1 GTSNPN, CDR2 SVGIG (reference sequence). The CDR3 is 10 residues long. Trimming shortened V by 4 bases and J by 7 bases, and 7 bases separated the two germline ends. The CDR3 sequence: CAWKQGEAFF. The CDR3 nucleotides are TGTGCCTGGAAACAGGGTGAAGCTTTCTTT.

This clonotype was seen ten or more times. This rearrangement joins TRBV28 to TRBJ1-5; TRBD1 matches 8 bases. This CDR3 comprises 17 residues. In germline, CDR1 is MDHEN, CDR2 SYDVKM. V trimming: 10 bases; J trimming: 8 bases; junction bases outside the gene matches: 22. The CDR3 region has the DNA TGTGCCACCCGGGGATTTTTACCGGGACAGGCCCCGGAGCCCCAGCATTTT. Translation gives CATRGFLPGQAPEPQHF.

At least ten counts were recorded for this clonotype. This chain joins TRBV6-1 and TRBJ1-5; D uncertain. V shed 1 base and J shed 5 bases, with 6 bases lying between them. Germline lookup yields CDR1 MNHNS and CDR2 SASEGT. The CDR3 has 13 amino acids. For the CDR3, the DNA is TGTGCCAGCAGTGAAGTGGTTTATCAGCCCCAGCATTTT. Translation: CASSEVVYQPQHF.

The chain recombines TRBV28 with TRBJ2-3; TRBD1 might be the D (6 bases). The CDR3 length is 18 residues. In germline, CDR1 is MDHEN, CDR2 SYDVKM. Trimming took off 1 base at V and 0 bases at J, with 17 bases between the two ends. The CDR3 spells CASSLSTAAGVSTDTQYF. The CDR3 region has the DNA TGTGCCAGCAGTTTATCCACAGCGGCAGGGGTCAGCACAGATACGCAGTATTTT.

A note on this clonotype: Being one base from a much bigger clone, this may be a read error. The chain joins TRBV5-1 to TRBJ2-2; D gene unclear. CDR1 is SGHRS, CDR2 YFSETQ, per germline. Trimming took off 0 bases at V and 0 bases at J, with 9 bases between the two ends. The CDR3 is 16 residues long. CDR3 amino acids: CASSLEASSNTGELFF. In DNA, the CDR3 is TGCGCCAGCAGCTTGGAAGCCAGTTCGAACACCGGGGAGCTGTTTTTT.

Only a few counts were recorded for this clonotype. A read error may account for a junction end that differs from germline. The V gene is TRBV28, the J gene TRBJ2-2; possibly TRBD1 for D (5 bases). This CDR3 is built from 15 residues. Germline-derived CDR1 and CDR2 are MDHEN and SYDVKM. The CDR3 region has the DNA TGTGCCAGCAGGTTATGGGGCATGAACACCGGGGAGCTGTTTTTT. Amino acids: CASRLWGMNTGELFF.

Concerning this clonotype itself: Sequence at one end of the junction differs from germline and may be a read error. The V and J genes are TRBV6-5 and TRBJ2-7; D may be TRBD2 (6 bases). The CDR3 totals 15 residues. Germline V gene data show CDR1 as MNHEY and CDR2 as SVGAGI. DNA for the CDR3: TGTGCCAGCACCCCCGACCAGGGACTTACCTACGAGCAGCACTTC. Protein: CASTPDQGLTYEQHF.

This clonotype occurred once. The germline gene is not matched at one end of the junction; a read error may be the cause. The V and J genes are TRBV12-3 or TRBV12-4 and TRBJ2-5; D may correspond to TRBD1 or TRBD2 (6 bases each). This CDR3 region has 13 residues. CDR3: CASRAGQRETQHF. The CDR3 region has the DNA TGTGCCAGCAGGGCGGGACAACGAGAGACCCAGCACTTC.

This clonotype was detected only a few times. The CDR3 DNA reads TGTGCCAGCACTTCAATTACTAGCGGGGCCTCTCAAGATACGCAGTATTTT. This encodes CASTSITSGASQDTQYF. This rearrangement joins TRBV5-6 to TRBJ2-3, with 10 nucleotides matching TRBD2. There are 17 residues in the CDR3. The ends lost 6 bases at V and 5 bases at J; junction bases unmatched: 15. Looked up from germline, CDR1 is SGHDT and CDR2 is YYEEEE.

The chain recombines TRBV10-1 with TRBJ2-3; D gene unclear. V was pared by 3 bases and J by 6 bases, with 7 bases between. Germline CDR1 is WNHNN and CDR2 is SYGVQD (reference sequence). The CDR3 is 12 amino acids. CDR3 sequence (DNA): TGCGCCAGCAGTGACCCCGCGGATACGCAGTATTTT. It yields the protein CASSDPADTQYF.

Details on this clonotype: A read error is possible here, since a much larger clone lies one base away. This chain links TRBV9 with TRBJ2-3, with D possibly matching TRBD2 (5 bases). Germline loops: CDR1 SGDLS, CDR2 YYNGEE. The CDR3 length is 15 residues. CDR3 coding DNA: TGTGCCAGCAGCCCCCTAGCCCCACCCACAGATATGCAGTATTTT. Amino acids: CASSPLAPPTDMQYF.

This clonotype was observed a handful of times. The rearrangement links TRBV11-3 to TRBJ2-3, with 16 nucleotides matching TRBD2. In germline, CDR1 is SGHNT, CDR2 YENEEA. The CDR3 has 16 residues. V trimming: 5 bases; J trimming: 4 bases; junction bases outside the gene matches: 3. The CDR3 coding sequence is TGTGCCAGCAGCGGGACTAGCGGGGGGGCTCCAGATACGCAGTATTTT. Protein sequence: CASSGTSGGAPDTQYF.

With regard to this clonotype: This may be a read error: a much more frequent sequence differs by one nucleotide. The chain employs TRBV7-6 and TRBJ2-5, with TRBD2 identical over 7 bases. This CDR3 has 17 residues. Germline values: CDR1 SGHVS, CDR2 FNYEAQ. This CDR3 is CASSLPPDLADQGTQYF. The CDR3 nucleotides read TGTGCCAGCAGCCTACCGCCGGACCTAGCGGACCAAGGGACCCAGTACTTC.

The chain employs TRBV7-9 and TRBJ2-7; 9 nucleotides agree with TRBD2. Trimming at V came to 4 bases and at J to 2 bases, leaving 6 bases not matched to a gene. The CDR3 runs to 15 residues. Germline V gene data show CDR1 as SEHNR and CDR2 as FQNEAQ (reference sequence). The CDR3 reads CASSSLAGATYEQYF. CDR3 DNA sequence: TGTGCCAGCAGCTCTTTAGCGGGGGCAACCTACGAGCAGTACTTC.

The chain combines TRBV6-2 or TRBV6-3 with TRBJ2-2; TRBD2 matches 10 bases. This CDR3 comprises 18 residues. With 5 bases clipped from V and 1 base from J, the junction kept 10 bases outside the gene matches. CDR1 is MNHEY, CDR2 SVGEGT, per germline. This CDR3 reads CASSHPGAGGQNTGELFF. CDR3 DNA: TGTGCCAGCAGTCACCCCGGAGCGGGGGGGCAGAACACCGGGGAGCTGTTTTTT.

The chain has TRBV6-2 or TRBV6-3 and TRBJ2-7; no clear D gene. CDR1 MNHEY and CDR2 SVGEGT come from the germline V gene. The CDR3 runs to 14 residues. The ends were cut back, 4 bases at V and 6 bases at J, with 16 bases in the middle. CDR3 in amino acids: CASSSGSAWGEQYF. The CDR3 DNA follows: TGTGCCAGCAGTTCCGGTTCGGCCTGGGGCGAGCAGTACTTC.

This clonotype was seen at least ten times. The chain carries TRBV2 and TRBJ1-1; 9 bases align to TRBD1. This CDR3 is 17 amino acids long. After removal of 2 bases from V and 0 bases from J, the junction contained 7 bases not matched to a gene. CDR1 is SNHLY and CDR2 is FYNNEI in the germline V gene. CDR3: CASSEWNRGPMNTEAFF. CDR3 sequence (DNA): TGTGCCAGCAGTGAATGGAACAGGGGGCCGATGAACACTGAAGCTTTCTTT.

Of note for this clonotype: With a much larger clone just one base away, this may be a read error. The chain combines TRBV30 with TRBJ1-1; no reliable D call. Germline V gene data show CDR1 as GTSNPN and CDR2 as SVGIG (reference sequence). The CDR3 extends over 13 amino acids. CDR3 amino acids: CARSAQGNTEAFF. The CDR3, as DNA: TGTGCCCGGAGTGCGCAAGGGAACACTGAAGCTTTCTTT.

The chain links TRBV13 to TRBJ2-5, with 10 bases matching TRBD1. This CDR3 comprises 14 residues. The V segment lost 4 bases and the J segment 10 bases; nucleotides outside the gene matches: 9. CDR1 PRHDT and CDR2 FYEKMQ come from the germline V gene (reference sequence). CDR3 amino acids: CASSSLDRGDDQYF. The CDR3 DNA is TGTGCCAGCAGCTCCCTGGACAGGGGGGATGACCAGTACTTC. Full variable domain (remainder filled in from reference TRBV13 and TRBJ2-5): AAGVIQSPRHLIKEKRETATLKCYPIPRHDTVYWYQQGPGQDPQFLISFYEKMQSDKGSIPDRFSAQQFSDYHSELNMSSLELGDSALYFCASSSLDRGDDQYFGPGTRLLVL.

Concerning this clonotype itself: A much larger clone differs from this one at a single base, so this may be a read error. The rearrangement links TRBV6-6 to TRBJ1-5; D is possibly TRBD1 (5 bases). This CDR3 is 17 amino acids long. V gave up 5 bases and J gave up 5 bases, with 22 bases separating them. Germline V gene data show CDR1 as MNHNY and CDR2 as SVGAGI (reference sequence). The CDR3 DNA reads TGTGCCAGCAGTATACGAGGGGCGTTGGACGGATATCAGCCCCAGCATTTT. Its translation is CASSIRGALDGYQPQHF.

V is TRBV12-5 and J is TRBJ2-1; possibly TRBD1 for D (5 bases). There are 17 residues in the CDR3. The germline CDR1 and CDR2 sequences are LGHNT and FRNRAP. V was clipped by 2 bases and J by 5 bases, with 19 bases between them. Here the CDR3 reads CASGLTLTVSRDNEQFF. The CDR3 DNA sequence: TGTGCTAGTGGTTTGACCCTGACAGTCTCTCGGGACAATGAGCAGTTCTTC.

With regard to this clonotype: Since a much larger clone is just one base distant, this may be a read error. This chain joins TRBV7-2 and TRBJ2-5, with D tentatively TRBD1 (6 bases). The CDR3 covers 14 residues. The germline V gene has CDR1 SGHTA and CDR2 FQGNSA. The CDR3 sequence: CASSSWTERETRYF. The CDR3 DNA reads as TGTGCCAGCAGCTCTTGGACAGAAAGGGAGACCCGGTACTTC.

This clonotype has ten or more counts. The chain couples TRBV29-1 to TRBJ1-1; D not certain. Trimming pared 1 base from V and 3 bases from J, leaving 18 bases between. Germline-derived CDR1 and CDR2 are SQVTM and ANQGSEA. This CDR3 region has 16 residues. The CDR3 sequence: CSVEGTHSAKDTEAFF. CDR3 nucleotides: TGCAGCGTTGAAGGGACTCATTCCGCGAAGGACACTGAAGCTTTCTTT.

The genes are TRBV13 and TRBJ2-7; weak D call: TRBD2 (6 bases). The CDR3 sequence is 15 residues long. V lost 4 bases and J 5 bases, leaving 18 bases between the germline ends. Germline V gives CDR1 PRHDT, CDR2 FYEKMQ (reference sequence). The CDR3 nucleotides read TGTGCCAGCAGCTCCCAGGGAGGTTCCCGTCACGAGCAGTACTTC. Residues: CASSSQGGSRHEQYF.

This rearrangement joins TRBV24-1 to TRBJ2-2; weak D call: TRBD2 (6 bases). This CDR3 has 16 residues. The V and J ends lost 1 base and 3 bases respectively, with 11 bases between them. Looked up from germline, CDR1 is KGHDR and CDR2 is SFDVKD. The chain's CDR3 is CATSDLSREDTGELFF. The CDR3 nucleotides are TGTGCCACCAGTGATTTAAGCAGGGAGGACACCGGGGAGCTGTTTTTT.

The rearrangement links TRBV4-3 to TRBJ2-7, with 7 bases aligning to TRBD2. The CDR3 has 14 residues. J lost 3 bases, V lost 1 base, and 3 bases had no gene match. Per the germline V gene, CDR1 is LGHNA and CDR2 is YSLEER. The CDR3 spells CASSQGEGRYEQYF. The DNA for the CDR3 is TGCGCCAGCAGCCAAGGGGAGGGGCGCTACGAGCAGTACTTC.